These 27 T cell receptor beta chains were sequenced from one sample in a study of identical twins. MiXCR was run by TCRdb on the 5' RACE reads, yielding one entry per CDR3 protein. Seen here are 1.5 million to 2 million distinct CDR3 sequences, less than 35% observed once, and the top ten hold more than 0.25%. Sequencing was performed on cord blood. These receptors were obtained from a newborn girl in good health.

The chain combines TRBV5-4 with TRBJ2-1; D could derive from TRBD1 or TRBD2 (5 bases each). The last part of the DNA fits TRBJ2-7 better; the J call may be wrong. The CDR3 is made up of 15 amino acids. The germline V gene encodes CDR1 SGHNT and CDR2 YYREEE (reference sequence). The CDR3 DNA is TGTGCCAGCAGCTTGGCCAGGGAGTACTACAATGAGCAGTACTTC. Translated, it gives CASSLAREYYNEQYF.

The genes are TRBV11-2 and TRBJ2-7, with a tentative D call TRBD1 (5 bases). The CDR3 is made up of 14 amino acids. V lost 4 bases and J lost 4, with 14 bases in between. CDR1 and CDR2 (germline): SGHAT, FQNNGV. CDR3: CASSSMRQIYEQYF. The CDR3 bases are TGTGCCAGCAGCTCCATGCGACAGATATACGAGCAGTACTTC.

CDR3 nucleotides: TGTGCCAGCAGCATACGGGGCGGGGTGAGCTCCTACAATGAGCAGTACTTC. This sequence encodes CASSIRGGVSSYNEQYF. The genes are TRBV6-2 or TRBV6-3 and TRBJ2-1; D is perhaps TRBD2 (6 bases). The J call may be mistaken, given a closer DNA end match to TRBJ2-7. There are 17 residues in the CDR3. Germline CDR1 reads MNHEY; CDR2 reads SVGEGT.

Only one count was recorded for this clonotype. The rearrangement uses TRBV18 and TRBJ2-1; D is ambiguous. This CDR3 is built from 12 residues. Trimming took off 6 bases at V and 11 bases at J, with 14 bases between the two ends. Germline V gives CDR1 KGHSH, CDR2 LQKENI. The CDR3 region has the DNA TGTGCCAGCTCCCGTGACCAGGCCAAGCAGTTCTTC. Its translation is CASSRDQAKQFF.

This clonotype was found many times. The chain couples TRBV12-3 or TRBV12-4 to TRBJ2-3; D gene uncertain. The CDR3 is 14 amino acids. Trimming shortened V by 3 bases and J by 2 bases, and 9 bases separated the two germline ends. In DNA, the CDR3 is TGTGCCAGCAGTTTCTCGAGCCACACAGATACGCAGTATTTT. This encodes CASSFSSHTDTQYF.

The table lists this clonotype with a count of one. V gene TRBV5-1 combines with J gene TRBJ2-5; 7 positions match TRBD2. The germline CDR1 and CDR2 sequences are SGHRS and YFSETQ. V lost 4 bases, J lost 1 base, and 4 bases stayed unmatched. The CDR3 is 14 residues long. CDR3 sequence reads: CASSQGTTQETQYF. DNA for the CDR3: TGCGCCAGCAGCCAAGGGACTACCCAAGAGACCCAGTACTTC.

This clonotype was recorded a few times. The chain links TRBV2 to TRBJ1-2, with D possibly being TRBD1 (5 bases). Germline CDR1 SNHLY, CDR2 FYNNEI. Trimming left V 9 bases short and J 4 bases short, with 15 bases between. This CDR3 contains 13 residues. The CDR3 DNA follows: TGTGCCAGACGTTTGGGGGGTACCTATGGCTACACCTTC. Its translation: CARRLGGTYGYTF. The variable domain in full, with the rest retrieved from reference TRBV2 and TRBJ1-2, is EPEVTQTPSHQVTQMGQEVILRCVPISNHLYFYWYRQILGQKVEFLVSFYNNEISEKSEIFDDQFSVERPDGSNFTLKIRSTKLEDSAMYFCARRLGGTYGYTFGSGTRLTVV.

The chain recombines TRBV4-1 with TRBJ1-2; TRBD1 matches at 10 bases. In germline, CDR1 is MGHRA, CDR2 YSYEKL. The CDR3 is 17 residues long. V gave up 0 bases and J gave up 4 bases; unmatched junction bases: 8. CDR3 DNA: TGCGCCAGCAGCCAAGATATACGACAGGGGGCGAGCTATGGCTACACCTTC. This sequence encodes CASSQDIRQGASYGYTF.

This clonotype was picked up a small number of times. The V and J genes are TRBV5-1 and TRBJ2-1; D is uncertain. CDR1 and CDR2 from the germline V gene are SGHRS and YFSETQ. The length of the CDR3 is 12 residues. Trimming stripped 3 bases from V and 9 bases from J, with 10 bases between. CDR3 DNA sequence: TGCGCCAGCAGCTCCGAATGGGGTGAGCAGTTCTTC. Its translation is CASSSEWGEQFF.

V usage is TRBV5-1 and J usage is TRBJ2-5, with TRBD2 matching over 11 bases. The J call may be wrong; the DNA end is better matched by TRBJ2-7. Germline lookup yields CDR1 SGHRS and CDR2 YFSETQ. This CDR3 region has 19 residues. The DNA of the CDR3 is TGCGCCAGCAGCTTCTCCCTAGCGGGAGGTCAACAGCCAGGCTACGAGCAGTACTTC. Translated: CASSFSLAGGQQPGYEQYF.

The chain recombines TRBV4-1 with TRBJ1-3; 7 positions agree with TRBD1. In germline, CDR1 is MGHRA, CDR2 YSYEKL. J gave up 0 bases and V 2 bases, and 13 bases lay outside the gene matches. The CDR3 contains 19 residues. The CDR3 loop reads CASSQFPGQKLFSGNTIYF. The CDR3 DNA follows: TGCGCCAGCAGCCAATTCCCGGGACAGAAACTCTTCTCTGGAAACACCATATATTTT.

As to this clonotype: The CDR3 ends on some other residue instead of the conserved phenylalanine or tryptophan, so this is likely a read error. This chain connects TRBV27 to TRBJ2-7, with D maybe TRBD1 (7 bases). The CDR3 loop spans 14 amino acids. The germline CDR1 and CDR2 sequences are MNHEY and SMNVEV (reference sequence). The V gene lost 3 bases and the J gene lost 3 bases, with 12 bases spanning the gap. The CDR3 protein is CASSFAQGGYEQYL. The CDR3 DNA reads as TGTGCCAGCAGTTTTGCGCAGGGGGGCTACGAGCAGTACTTA.

This clonotype was counted a few times. The chain combines TRBV6-2 or TRBV6-3 with TRBJ2-7; D is unclear. Trimming left V 6 bases short and J 3 bases short, with 12 bases between. The CDR3 loop spans 13 amino acids. Germline CDR1 and CDR2: MNHEY and SVGEGT. The CDR3 DNA follows: TGTGCCAGCAGGGCCGATCCGGGCTACGAGCAGTACTTC. It translates to CASRADPGYEQYF.

This clonotype was observed a handful of times. The V call is TRBV10-2, the J call TRBJ2-1; D not certain. CDR1 and CDR2 from the germline V gene are WSHSY and SAAADI. CDR3 size: 12 residues. Trimming took 8 bases from V and 2 from J, leaving 7 bases between them. CDR3 amino acids: CASLETYNEQFF. Written as DNA, the CDR3 is TGCGCCAGCTTGGAGACCTACAATGAGCAGTTCTTC.

This sequence joins TRBV24-1 and TRBJ1-1; TRBD1 aligns across 9 bases. The V segment lost 4 bases and the J segment 8 bases; nucleotides outside the gene matches: 7. The germline V gene has CDR1 KGHDR and CDR2 SFDVKD. The CDR3 contains 14 residues. In DNA form, the CDR3 reads TGTGCCACCAGTGACCCGAACAGGGGGCCAGAAGCTTTCTTT. Residues: CATSDPNRGPEAFF.

This clonotype was counted ten times or more. The V call is TRBV29-1, the J call TRBJ1-4; D call uncertain. Germline CDR1 SQVTM, CDR2 ANQGSEA. The germline V and J ends were trimmed by 3 bases and 4 bases, with 12 bases remaining between them. CDR3 length: 14 amino acids. CDR3 loop: CSVEGGTGNEKLFF. Written as DNA, the CDR3 is TGCAGCGTTGAGGGTGGCACGGGTAATGAAAAACTGTTTTTT.

V is TRBV28 and J is TRBJ2-2; 11 positions agree with TRBD2. V lost 6 bases to trimming and J lost 7 bases; unmatched junction nucleotides: 7. Germline V CDR1 and CDR2: MDHEN, SYDVKM. The CDR3 runs 15 residues. The CDR3 here is CASSPLAGANGELFF. CDR3 DNA: TGTGCCAGCAGCCCACTAGCGGGAGCGAACGGGGAGCTGTTTTTT.

This clonotype was seen only a few times. V and J are TRBV4-1 and TRBJ2-1; a weak D match, TRBD1 (6 bases). CDR1 is MGHRA, CDR2 YSYEKL, per germline. The CDR3 consists of 13 residues. V shed 3 bases and J shed 7 bases, with 10 bases lying between them. Here the CDR3 DNA reads TGCGCCAGCAGCCATCCAGGGGAGAATGAGCAGTTCTTC. Protein sequence: CASSHPGENEQFF.

V usage is TRBV6-1 and J usage is TRBJ2-1, with a possible D match to TRBD2 (6 bases). This CDR3 has 15 residues. Germline CDR1 is MNHNS and CDR2 is SASEGT. The V gene lost 3 bases and the J gene lost 3 bases, with 12 bases spanning the gap. CDR3 coding DNA: TGTGCCAGCAGTGAGGGGCGGGGAGACTACAATGAGCAGTTCTTC. It is translated as CASSEGRGDYNEQFF.

This clonotype has more than one count but fewer than ten. The J gene is TRBJ1-5, the V gene TRBV12-3 or TRBV12-4, with no clear D. The CDR3 has 14 amino acids. Trimming stripped 3 bases from V and 3 bases from J, with 9 bases between. The CDR3 reads CASSFRRINQPQHF. The CDR3 region has the DNA TGTGCCAGCAGTTTCCGGCGGATCAATCAGCCCCAGCATTTT.

This clonotype appeared a few times. CDR3 nucleotide sequence: TGTGCCGCTCTGGTCCCGCCCTTTAAGGCTTTCTTT. The encoded protein is CAALVPPFKAFF. The J gene is TRBJ1-1, the V gene TRBV6-1; D remains unclear. The CDR3 is 12 amino acids. V was trimmed by 11 bases and J by 11 bases, leaving 21 bases between them. Germline-derived CDR1 and CDR2 are MNHNS and SASEGT.

As regards this clonotype: A much larger clone lies one base from this, so it may be a read error. CDR3 sequence: CASSYSAGVGETQYF. The CDR3 nucleotides are TGTGCCAGCAGCTACAGTGCAGGGGTCGGAGAGACCCAGTACTTC. The V and J genes are TRBV12-3 or TRBV12-4 and TRBJ2-5; maybe TRBD1 (6 bases). The CDR3 contains 15 residues. V lost 6 bases and J lost 4, with 18 bases in between.

V and J are TRBV20-1 and TRBJ2-4; 8 positions match TRBD2. The CDR3 spans 12 residues. The V segment lost 4 bases and the J segment 5 bases; nucleotides outside the gene matches: 1. Germline lookup yields CDR1 DFQATT and CDR2 SNEGSKA (reference sequence). The CDR3 nucleotides are TGCAGTGCTAAGACTAGCGAAAACATTCAGTACTTC. The encoded protein is CSAKTSENIQYF.

This clonotype was seen a few times. The chain employs TRBV9 and TRBJ2-1; 9 bases are a match to TRBD2. Germline V gene sequence: CDR1 SGDLS, CDR2 YYNGEE. The CDR3 runs 17 residues. Trimming took 3 bases from V and 6 from J; bases not matched to a gene: 13. The CDR3 region has the DNA TGTGCCAGCAGCGCCCCCTTAGCGGGAGCCCTTAGCAATGAGCAGTTCTTC. This encodes CASSAPLAGALSNEQFF.

This chain links TRBV28 with TRBJ2-1; 9 bases map to TRBD2. Germline V gives CDR1 MDHEN, CDR2 SYDVKM. Trimming cost V 10 bases and J 9 bases; bases outside gene matches: 13. CDR3 length: 14 residues. The DNA for the CDR3 is TGTGCCACAAATCCAGCGGGAGGAACTCGTGAGCAGTTCTTC. Amino acid sequence: CATNPAGGTREQFF.

This clonotype came up a few times. V usage is TRBV27 and J usage is TRBJ2-3, with D possibly matching TRBD1 (5 bases). This CDR3 spans 15 amino acids. The germline V gene has CDR1 MNHEY and CDR2 SMNVEV (reference sequence). V lost 5 bases and J lost 2, with 14 bases in between. The CDR3 DNA is TGTGCCAGCAGTCCTCCAGGGAACCTCACAGATACGCAGTATTTT. Amino acids: CASSPPGNLTDTQYF.

This clonotype was seen a handful of times. This chain's CDR3 is CASSFLGSSVITDTQYF. In DNA, the CDR3 is TGTGCCAGCAGTTTTTTAGGCTCTAGCGTCATCACAGATACGCAGTATTTT. The V gene is TRBV28, the J gene TRBJ2-3; TRBD2 is a possible D gene (6 bases). V dropped 3 bases and J dropped 2 bases, with 18 bases sitting between them. Per germline, CDR1 MDHEN and CDR2 SYDVKM. CDR3 length equals 17 residues.